Included here is one TCR beta chain sequence, with context. Trimming took off 7 bases at V and 5 bases at J, with 20 bases between the two ends. This CDR3 is 15 amino acids long. The second PCR ran roughly 7 to 12 cycles with a sample-barcoded 5' primer and J-beta primers. TCRdb passed the 5' RACE reads through MiXCR, listing each CDR3 protein once. The table shows over 1,500,000 distinct CDR3 sequences, with roughly 50% occurring only once. These data originate in a study of blood T cells in healthy people across ages. The J gene is TRBJ2-5, the V gene TRBV12-3 or TRBV12-4, with D possibly being TRBD2 (5 bases). The receptor was isolated from a woman in her thirties or forties in good health. Input material: blood. This CDR3 reads CASTLSALGGETQYF. The CDR3 region has the DNA TGTGCCAGCACCTTATCGGCCCTCGGCGGGGAGACCCAGTACTTC.